This is a list of T cell receptor beta chains from one sample in a study of T cell responses to AZD1222 COVID-19 vaccine. Method: immunoSEQ multiplex PCR; TCRdb's copy keeps in-frame clones and lacks some. Of 70,000 to 90,000 clones listed, approximately 89% are singletons. Material: peripheral blood, obtained on day 0 of AZD1222 vaccination. These receptor sequences come from an adult in good health. CDR3s include the opening cysteine and the closing phenylalanine or tryptophan. The D gene is left open where the match is weak. The size field is filled for only some rows; it gives once, few, many or a size class.

J gene	clone size	V gene	CDR3 length	D gene	CDR3 DNA	CDR3 protein
TRBJ1-1	-	TRBV6-5	13	TRBD1	TGTGCCAGCAGTTCCCTGACAGGGAAGAATGCTTTCTTT	CASSSLTGKNAFF
TRBJ1-1	-	TRBV24-1	12	-	TGTGCCACCAGTGACCCGGGGACACCGATTTTCTTT	CATSDPGTPIFF
TRBJ2-7	-	TRBV6-6	13	-	TGTGCCAGCAGTCCCGACGGCCGCTACGAGCAGTACTTC	CASSPDGRYEQYF
TRBJ1-2	-	TRBV24-1	13	TRBD1	TGTGCCACCAGTGCTACAGGGGTGGAAGGCTACACCTTC	CATSATGVEGYTF
TRBJ1-2	-	TRBV6-5	14	TRBD1	TGTGCCAGCGCCGACCCGGGACAGGCCCATGGCTACACCTTC	CASADPGQAHGYTF
TRBJ2-7	-	TRBV6-6	13	-	TGTGCCAGCAGTTCGAAAGGCACCTACGAGCAGTACTTC	CASSSKGTYEQYF
TRBJ1-1	-	TRBV12-3/TRBV12-4	12	TRBD1	TGTGCCAGCAGTCGACAGGGGGCTGAAGCTTTCTTT	CASSRQGAEAFF
TRBJ1-1	-	TRBV29-1	14	TRBD1	TGCAGCGTTGTGACAGGGTCTGTGTACACTGAAGCTTTCTTT	CSVVTGSVYTEAFF
TRBJ1-2	-	TRBV5-4	13	TRBD1	TGTGCCAGCAGCTCGGGACAGGGGCATGGCTACACCTTC	CASSSGQGHGYTF
TRBJ1-2	-	TRBV12-3/TRBV12-4	13	-	TGTGCCAGCAGCCGACTGGGGAGTTCTGGCTACACCTTC	CASSRLGSSGYTF
TRBJ1-4	-	TRBV12-3/TRBV12-4	13	-	TGTGCCAGCAGTTTACCCCCAAATGAAAAACTGTTTTTT	CASSLPPNEKLFF
TRBJ2-7	-	TRBV4-3	13	-	TGCGCCAGCAGCCCCCGCCTGGGGGCCGAGCAGTACTTC	CASSPRLGAEQYF
TRBJ1-5	-	TRBV7-2	15	TRBD1	TGTGCCAGCAGCCAGGACAGGGCGATCAATCAGCCCCAGCATTTT	CASSQDRAINQPQHF
TRBJ1-1	-	TRBV7-2	13	-	TGTGCCAGCACCCCAGTAGTGAACACTGAAGCTTTCTTT	CASTPVVNTEAFF
TRBJ1-1	once	TRBV2	12	-	TGTGCCTGCGGGAAGTTGAACACTGAAGCTTTCTTT	CACGKLNTEAFF
TRBJ2-7	-	TRBV19	14	-	TGTGCCAGTAGACCGCGGGACAGCGGCTTGGAGCAGTACTTC	CASRPRDSGLEQYF
TRBJ1-3	-	TRBV7-2	15	-	TGTGCCAGCAGCTCGGACGGGGGCTCTGGAAACACCATATATTTT	CASSSDGGSGNTIYF
TRBJ2-7	-	TRBV19	13	-	TGTGCCAGTAGTCCCCATGGTGCCTACGAGCAGTACTTC	CASSPHGAYEQYF
TRBJ1-1	-	TRBV3-1/TRBV3-2	11	-	TGTGCCAGCAGCCAAGCCGCCGAAGCTTTCTTT	CASSQAAEAFF
TRBJ2-3	once	TRBV3-1/TRBV3-2	10	-	TGTGCCAGCCAGGGTCTTACGCAGTATTTT	CASQGLTQYF
TRBJ2-1	-	TRBV27	16	TRBD2	TGTGCCAGCAGTTTGACGACTAGCGGGAGCTACAATGAGCAGTTCTTC	CASSLTTSGSYNEQFF
TRBJ2-7	-	TRBV14	15	-	TGTGCCAGCAGCCAAGGTATGGGGAGAACCTACGAGCAGTACTTC	CASSQGMGRTYEQYF
TRBJ2-2	-	TRBV19	16	TRBD1	TGTGCCAGTAGTATAGGAGCAGGGGGCTGGACCGGGGAGCTGTTTTTT	CASSIGAGGWTGELFF
TRBJ2-3	-	TRBV9	13	-	TGTGCCAGCAGCGCACTGCATCGGGATACGCAGTATTTT	CASSALHRDTQYF
TRBJ2-3	-	TRBV5-4	16	TRBD2	TGTGCCAGCAGCGGGGCGGCCAGCGGGAGGGCAGATACGCAGTATTTT	CASSGAASGRADTQYF
TRBJ1-3	-	TRBV5-6	16	TRBD1	TGTGCCAGCAGCCGTCGACAGGGGGCGTCGGGAAACACCATATATTTT	CASSRRQGASGNTIYF
TRBJ2-7	-	TRBV29-1	13	TRBD1	TGCAGCGTTGAGGACAGGGGGAGCTACGAGCAGTACTTC	CSVEDRGSYEQYF
TRBJ2-5	-	TRBV7-2	13	-	TGTGCCAGCAGCTTAAGGGTCCGAGGGACCCAGTACTTC	CASSLRVRGTQYF
TRBJ1-5	-	TRBV7-2	18	TRBD1	TGTGCCAGCAGCTTAGCGTCGACAGGGGGGCTGGGCAATCAGCCCCAGCATTTT	CASSLASTGGLGNQPQHF
TRBJ2-3	-	TRBV5-1	16	TRBD2	TGCGCCAGCAGCTTGGGGAGCGGGAGTTCGACAGATACGCAGTATTTT	CASSLGSGSSTDTQYF
TRBJ2-2	-	TRBV11-2	16	TRBD2	TGTGCCAGCAGCGACAGACTAGCGGGTGGCACCGGGGAGCTGTTTTTT	CASSDRLAGGTGELFF
TRBJ2-1	-	TRBV5-4	13	-	TGTGCCAGCTGCCCCCCAGGGACCAGAGAGCAGTTCTTC	CASCPPGTREQFF
TRBJ1-1	-	TRBV30	12	-	TGTGCCTGGAGTCCTTCTCGCACTGAAGCTTTCTTT	CAWSPSRTEAFF
TRBJ1-5	-	TRBV6-2/TRBV6-3	15	-	TGTGCCAGCAGTTATCTCAGGGGTTCTAATCAGCCCCAGCATTTT	CASSYLRGSNQPQHF
TRBJ1-2	-	TRBV7-2	13	TRBD1	TGTGCCAGCAGCAGAGGACAGGACTATGGCTACACCTTC	CASSRGQDYGYTF
TRBJ2-7	-	TRBV5-4	12	TRBD1	TGTGCCAGCAGCAGGACAGGGAAAGAGCAGTACTTC	CASSRTGKEQYF
TRBJ1-4	-	TRBV30	14	-	TGTGCCTGGATGCCGGGGGCAGGGAATGAAAAACTGTTTTTT	CAWMPGAGNEKLFF
TRBJ2-5	-	TRBV7-2	16	TRBD2	TGTGCCAGCAGCATCAACCCAGCGGGGGGACAAGAGACCCAGTACTTC	CASSINPAGGQETQYF
TRBJ1-6	once	TRBV7-7	15	TRBD1	TGTGCCAGCAGCCCGAACCCCGGACAGGGGGCTTCCCTCCACTTT	CASSPNPGQGASLHF
TRBJ1-6	-	TRBV25-1	14	TRBD1	TGTGCCGCATCGGAGACAGGGTATAATTCACCCCTCCACTTT	CAASETGYNSPLHF
TRBJ2-7	-	TRBV3-1/TRBV3-2	14	-	TGTGCCAGCAGCCAAGACGGGAGTGGGTACGAGCAGTACTTC	CASSQDGSGYEQYF
TRBJ2-7	-	TRBV5-1	16	TRBD1	TGCGCCAGCAGCTTCTGGCCCGGGACAGAGTCCTACGAGCAGTACTTC	CASSFWPGTESYEQYF
TRBJ2-1	once	TRBV7-2	13	-	TGTGCCAGCAGCTTACAACCAAAGGGGGAGCAGTTCTTC	CASSLQPKGEQFF
TRBJ2-7	-	TRBV13	15	TRBD2	TGTGCCAGCAGCTTAGCTAGCGGGGTCCCCTACGAGCAGTACTTC	CASSLASGVPYEQYF
TRBJ2-7	-	TRBV6-1	14	-	TGTGCCAGCAGTGAAGACAGGTTCTTGGGCGAGCAGTACTTC	CASSEDRFLGEQYF